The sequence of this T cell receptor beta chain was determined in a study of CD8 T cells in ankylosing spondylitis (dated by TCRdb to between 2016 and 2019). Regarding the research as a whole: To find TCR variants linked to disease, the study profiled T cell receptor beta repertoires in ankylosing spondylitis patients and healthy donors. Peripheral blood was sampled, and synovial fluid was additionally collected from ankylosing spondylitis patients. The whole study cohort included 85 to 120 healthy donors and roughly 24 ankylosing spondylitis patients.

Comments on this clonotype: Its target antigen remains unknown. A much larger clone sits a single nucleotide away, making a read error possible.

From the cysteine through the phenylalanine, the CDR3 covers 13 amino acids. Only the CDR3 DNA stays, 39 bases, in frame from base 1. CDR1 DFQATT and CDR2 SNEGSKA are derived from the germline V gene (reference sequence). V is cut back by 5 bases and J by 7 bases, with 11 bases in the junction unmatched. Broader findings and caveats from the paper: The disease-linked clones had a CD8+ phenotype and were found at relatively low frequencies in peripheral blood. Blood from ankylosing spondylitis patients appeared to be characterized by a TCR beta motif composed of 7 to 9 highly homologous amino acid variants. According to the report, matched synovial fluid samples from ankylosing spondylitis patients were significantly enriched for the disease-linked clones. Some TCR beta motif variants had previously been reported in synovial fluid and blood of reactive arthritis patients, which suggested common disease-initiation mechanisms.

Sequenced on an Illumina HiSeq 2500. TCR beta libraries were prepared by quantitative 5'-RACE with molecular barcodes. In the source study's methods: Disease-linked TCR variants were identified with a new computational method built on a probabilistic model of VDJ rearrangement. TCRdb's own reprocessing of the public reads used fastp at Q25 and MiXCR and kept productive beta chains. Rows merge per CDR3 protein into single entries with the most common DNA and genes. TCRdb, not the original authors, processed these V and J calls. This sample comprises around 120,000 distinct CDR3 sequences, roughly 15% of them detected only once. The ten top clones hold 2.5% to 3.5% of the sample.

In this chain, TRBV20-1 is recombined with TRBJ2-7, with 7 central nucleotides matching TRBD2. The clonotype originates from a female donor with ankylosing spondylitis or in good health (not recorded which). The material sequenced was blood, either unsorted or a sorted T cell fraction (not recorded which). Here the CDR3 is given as CSASAGGRKEQYF. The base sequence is TGCAGTGCTTCAGCCGGGGGGAGGAAAGAGCAGTACTTC.